Listed below are T cell receptor beta chains from one sample, sequenced in a study of blood T cell repertoires in COVID-19. Some clones are missing from TCRdb's copy, which holds only in-frame ones; the method was immunoSEQ multiplex PCR. The table records 100,000 to 150,000 clones, about 70% of them present only once. The specimen sequenced was peripheral blood. The receptors derive from a man at least 80 years old with COVID-19, enrolled during active disease. The CDR3 runs from the conserved cysteine through the conserved F or W. The D gene is left open where the match is weak. Size tells how often a clone was seen (once, few, many) or the class of an expanded clone, and some rows leave it out.

J | V | size | D | CDR3 | DNA
TRBJ2-7 | TRBV27 | . | TRBD1 | CASSRQGRPYEQYF | TGTGCCAGCAGTAGACAGGGGCGTCCCTACGAGCAGTACTTC
TRBJ2-3 | TRBV9 | . | . | CASSVGGGPNTQYF | TGTGCCAGCAGCGTGGGAGGGGGACCAAATACGCAGTATTTT
TRBJ1-5 | TRBV7-2 | . | TRBD1 | CASSLVAGGEGQPQHF | TGTGCCAGCAGCTTAGTGGCAGGGGGCGAAGGTCAGCCCCAGCATTTT
TRBJ2-1 | TRBV5-5 | . | . | CASSSSGHNEQFF | TGTGCCAGCAGCTCAAGCGGGCACAATGAGCAGTTCTTC
TRBJ2-7 | TRBV7-9 | many | TRBD1 | CASYWGQGGGRTAEQYF | TGTGCCAGTTACTGGGGACAGGGGGGAGGGCGGACCGCCGAGCAGTACTTC
TRBJ1-1 | TRBV28 | . | . | CAIKARGNTEAFF | TGTGCCATCAAGGCAAGGGGGAACACTGAAGCTTTCTTT
TRBJ2-3 | TRBV7-2 | . | . | CASAGRGLTDTQYF | TGTGCCAGCGCCGGTAGAGGTTTAACAGATACGCAGTATTTT
TRBJ1-4 | TRBV5-6 | large | . | CASSLGLTGANEKLFF | TGTGCCAGCAGCCTAGGTTTAACAGGAGCTAATGAAAAACTGTTTTTT
TRBJ1-4 | TRBV15 | many | TRBD1 | CATSRERTGGIEKLFF | TGTGCCACCAGCAGAGAAAGGACAGGGGGCATCGAAAAACTGTTTTTT
TRBJ2-4 | TRBV28 | . | . | CASTAGPKNIQYF | TGTGCCAGCACCGCGGGTCCCAAAAACATTCAGTACTTC
TRBJ1-1 | TRBV10-3 | few | . | CAIRGVAGEAFF | TGTGCCATCAGAGGGGTGGCTGGTGAAGCTTTCTTT
TRBJ1-5 | TRBV5-6 | few | . | CASSLGLINQPQHF | TGTGCCAGCAGCTTAGGACTGATAAATCAGCCCCAGCATTTT